These T cell receptor beta chains were read from a single sample in a study of glioma-infiltrating T cells after dendritic cell vaccination. Here immunoSEQ multiplex PCR was the method, and the copy in TCRdb shows in-frame clones only, minus some. The table records 90,000 or so clones, approximately 80% of them present only once. Sequenced material: blood, taken after dendritic cell vaccination. The receptors were gathered from a human donor with glioblastoma. CDR3s include the opening cysteine and the closing phenylalanine or tryptophan. Fields, in order: V gene, D gene, J gene, clone size, CDR3 DNA, CDR3 protein. D genes are given only for firm matches. Rows give clone size only sometimes, using once, few, many, or a class for an expanded clone.

v_call: TRBV7-9
d_call: .
j_call: TRBJ1-2
clone_size: .
cdr3_nt: TGTGCCAGCAGCTTAGATGCCGGGACTCGCGGTAACTATGGCTACACCTTC
cdr3_aa: CASSLDAGTRGNYGYTF

v_call: TRBV2
d_call: TRBD1
j_call: TRBJ1-2
clone_size: once
cdr3_nt: TGTGCCAGCAGGCCGGACAGGGACTATGGCTACACCTTC
cdr3_aa: CASRPDRDYGYTF

v_call: TRBV13
d_call: .
j_call: TRBJ2-5
clone_size: .
cdr3_nt: TGTGCCAGCAGCTTAGGCAGGGCCAATTCCCTAGAGACCCAGTACTTC
cdr3_aa: CASSLGRANSLETQYF

v_call: TRBV7-2
d_call: .
j_call: TRBJ2-3
clone_size: .
cdr3_nt: TGTGCCAGCAGCTTAGCGTTGTCCGACCGAGGTACGCAGTATTTT
cdr3_aa: CASSLALSDRGTQYF

v_call: TRBV2
d_call: .
j_call: TRBJ1-4
clone_size: .
cdr3_nt: TGTGCCAGCAGCGCCGATGACGGGGCTAATGAAAAACTGTTTTTT
cdr3_aa: CASSADDGANEKLFF

v_call: TRBV10-1
d_call: .
j_call: TRBJ1-2
clone_size: .
cdr3_nt: TGCGCCAGCAGGCGACCGGGAGCGGGGTATTACACCTTC
cdr3_aa: CASRRPGAGYYTF

v_call: TRBV2
d_call: .
j_call: TRBJ2-1
clone_size: few
cdr3_nt: TGTGCCAGCCACCGGGCTAGCCAAAATGAGCAGTTCTTC
cdr3_aa: CASHRASQNEQFF

v_call: TRBV28
d_call: .
j_call: TRBJ1-2
clone_size: .
cdr3_nt: TGTGCCAGCAGTTTCTCCAGAGCAGGGGACTATGGCTACACCTTC
cdr3_aa: CASSFSRAGDYGYTF

v_call: TRBV7-2
d_call: .
j_call: TRBJ1-1
clone_size: .
cdr3_nt: TGTGCCAGCAGCTCCCGACGGCTGACTACCTATCCCCGGGACACTGAAGCTTTCTTT
cdr3_aa: CASSSRRLTTYPRDTEAFF

v_call: TRBV9
d_call: .
j_call: TRBJ1-3
clone_size: .
cdr3_nt: TGTGCCAGCAGCGCACCAACCCGGGCCCAGGGAGGAAACACCATATATTTT
cdr3_aa: CASSAPTRAQGGNTIYF

v_call: TRBV5-1
d_call: TRBD1
j_call: TRBJ2-5
clone_size: .
cdr3_nt: TGCGCCAGCAGCTCTGGACAGGGCCAAGAGACCCAGTACTTC
cdr3_aa: CASSSGQGQETQYF

v_call: TRBV27
d_call: TRBD1
j_call: TRBJ2-1
clone_size: .
cdr3_nt: TGTGCCAGCAGTTTCGACAGGGGATATCGCAATGAGCAGTTCTTC
cdr3_aa: CASSFDRGYRNEQFF

v_call: TRBV6-6
d_call: .
j_call: TRBJ1-5
clone_size: few
cdr3_nt: TGTGCCAGCAGTTCTAGTCCAGGGGTTGGAAATCAGCCCCAGCATTTT
cdr3_aa: CASSSSPGVGNQPQHF

v_call: TRBV9
d_call: TRBD2
j_call: TRBJ2-3
clone_size: .
cdr3_nt: TGTGCCAGCAGCGTAGAACCGGGACTAGCGGGGGTCACAGATACGCAGTATTTT
cdr3_aa: CASSVEPGLAGVTDTQYF

v_call: TRBV18
d_call: TRBD1
j_call: TRBJ1-5
clone_size: few
cdr3_nt: TGTGCCAGCTCACGACAGGGCCAAAGCAATCAGCCCCAGCATTTT
cdr3_aa: CASSRQGQSNQPQHF

v_call: TRBV5-1
d_call: TRBD2
j_call: TRBJ2-3
clone_size: .
cdr3_nt: TGCGCCAGCAGCTTGTTCGGGGGGGCTAGCACAGATACGCAGTATTTT
cdr3_aa: CASSLFGGASTDTQYF

v_call: TRBV2
d_call: TRBD1
j_call: TRBJ2-1
clone_size: .
cdr3_nt: TGTGCCAGCAGTTTCCTCGGACAGGGCGATGAGCAGTTCTTC
cdr3_aa: CASSFLGQGDEQFF

v_call: TRBV4-2
d_call: TRBD1
j_call: TRBJ2-7
clone_size: .
cdr3_nt: TGTGCCAGCAGCAGACAGGGGGACACCTACGAGCAGTACTTC
cdr3_aa: CASSRQGDTYEQYF

v_call: TRBV4-2
d_call: TRBD1
j_call: TRBJ1-5
clone_size: few
cdr3_nt: TGTGCCAGCAGCCAAGGGTGGACAGGGGGCTTTCAGCCCCAGCATTTT
cdr3_aa: CASSQGWTGGFQPQHF

v_call: TRBV5-5
d_call: .
j_call: TRBJ2-1
clone_size: .
cdr3_nt: TGTGCCAGCAGCTTCACGGACCAGGGTGAGCAGTTCTTC
cdr3_aa: CASSFTDQGEQFF

v_call: TRBV2
d_call: .
j_call: TRBJ2-2
clone_size: .
cdr3_nt: TGTGCCAGCAGTGAAGTTCTGTACACCGGGGAGCTGTTTTTT
cdr3_aa: CASSEVLYTGELFF

v_call: TRBV28
d_call: .
j_call: TRBJ2-7
clone_size: once
cdr3_nt: TGTGCCAGCAGTACCGGCGGGGCGCGGTCCGGGGGTGTCTTC
cdr3_aa: CASSTGGARSGGVF

v_call: TRBV7-7
d_call: .
j_call: TRBJ2-5
clone_size: .
cdr3_nt: TGTGCCAGCAGCTTAGACGGGGGTCCCGGGGAGACCCAGTACTTC
cdr3_aa: CASSLDGGPGETQYF

v_call: TRBV4-2
d_call: .
j_call: TRBJ2-3
clone_size: .
cdr3_nt: TGTGCCAGCAGCGCACGCGGCGGAAGAGACACAGATACGCAGTATTTT
cdr3_aa: CASSARGGRDTDTQYF

v_call: TRBV15
d_call: .
j_call: TRBJ2-3
clone_size: once
cdr3_nt: TGTGCCACCAGCAGGCCGGGGAACACAGATACGCAGTATTTT
cdr3_aa: CATSRPGNTDTQYF

v_call: TRBV5-1
d_call: .
j_call: TRBJ1-1
clone_size: .
cdr3_nt: TGCGCCAGCAGCTACAGCAGGGGGAACACTGAAGCTTTCTTT
cdr3_aa: CASSYSRGNTEAFF

v_call: TRBV28
d_call: .
j_call: TRBJ1-1
clone_size: .
cdr3_nt: TGTGCCAGCACCAGGGGCACTGAAGCTTTCTTT
cdr3_aa: CASTRGTEAFF

v_call: TRBV5-6
d_call: TRBD1
j_call: TRBJ1-2
clone_size: .
cdr3_nt: TGTGCCAGCAGCGTTGGACAGGGATCGGGCTATGGCTACACCTTC
cdr3_aa: CASSVGQGSGYGYTF

v_call: TRBV4-2
d_call: .
j_call: TRBJ1-2
clone_size: .
cdr3_nt: TGTGCCAGCAGCCAAGTCAGATCTGATGGCTACACCTTC
cdr3_aa: CASSQVRSDGYTF

v_call: TRBV6-5
d_call: .
j_call: TRBJ1-2
clone_size: .
cdr3_nt: TGTGCCAGCAGTTACCCGGGTCGGGGCTACACCTTC
cdr3_aa: CASSYPGRGYTF

v_call: TRBV18
d_call: TRBD1
j_call: TRBJ2-7
clone_size: .
cdr3_nt: TGTGCCAGCTCACTTTCAGGGGGCGTTTTAGGGCAGTACTTC
cdr3_aa: CASSLSGGVLGQYF

v_call: TRBV2
d_call: TRBD1
j_call: TRBJ2-7
clone_size: few
cdr3_nt: TGTGCCAGCACCCCCCCCGGACAGGGTTTCTACGAGCAGTACTTC
cdr3_aa: CASTPPGQGFYEQYF

v_call: TRBV5-6
d_call: .
j_call: TRBJ2-5
clone_size: .
cdr3_nt: TGTGCCAGCAGCTTGTTAGCCAGGGAATTAAAGACCCAGTACTTC
cdr3_aa: CASSLLARELKTQYF

v_call: TRBV5-1
d_call: TRBD1
j_call: TRBJ1-3
clone_size: .
cdr3_nt: TGCGCCAGCAGCCAACGGACAGGGGGAAACGGAAACACCATATATTTT
cdr3_aa: CASSQRTGGNGNTIYF